Sequencing of this TCR beta chain was carried out in a study of blood T cell repertoires in COVID-19. Overall study: The origin of the acute and convalescent COVID-19 samples was the United States, Italy and Spain. Sources were T cells, B-cell-depleted T cells, or PBMCs; the material itself was cDNA or gDNA.

CDR1 and CDR2 from the germline V gene are LNHDA and SQIVND (reference sequence). There are 13 residues in the CDR3. The V and J ends lost 6 bases and 4 bases, in that order; junction bases with no gene match: 1. This clone was seen only once. Original analysis: Estimates of nucleated cell counts were drawn from the amplification of reference gene primers. TCRdb's copy holds only in-frame clones and misses some; the assay was immunoSEQ multiplex PCR. V, J and clone size reflect that table, while D and trimming were determined from the DNA. The sample lists more than 35,000 clones, 65% to 90% occurring once.

Sequencing used peripheral blood. This TCR derives from a human donor in a cohort sampled during active COVID-19. The chain employs TRBV19 and TRBJ1-1; 11 bases fit TRBD1. CDR3 DNA sequence: TGTGCCAGTAGGGACAGGGGGCCCACTGAAGCTTTCTTT. This gives the protein CASRDRGPTEAFF.